This T cell receptor (beta chain) originates from a study of cytomegalovirus exposure and HLA in healthy donors (dated by TCRdb to 2016 to 2017). As for the study more broadly: An earlier analysis of roughly 570 of the donors reported about 260 Gb of sequence data and 95 million to 130 million unique TCR beta sequences obtained from approximately 180 million T cells. The study combined high-throughput TCR immunosequencing, statistical association of individual TCRs with disease status, and machine learning to predict cytomegalovirus infection status. In an earlier analysis of 550 to 700 of the donors, high-throughput TCR beta sequencing was used to judge whether each TCR beta V gene segment behaved as functional or pseudogenic. In addition to the first cohort of roughly 670 subjects, a separate validation cohort of 120 different subjects was used. In the later analysis, no new phenotypic data were used to find candidate immune exposures; instead, reliance was placed on TCR beta sequences and their occurrence across donors. Across 300 to 400 genotyped donors of the cohort, an average of roughly 200,000 unique TCR beta nucleotide sequences per donor were sequenced, and roughly a sixth of those sequences were non-productive. An early release that covered approximately 600 HLA-typed donors contained 300 to 350 gigabases of sequencing data and 65 million to 100 million unique TCR sequences. Typing coverage differed by locus: A, B, C, DRB1 and DQB1 were typed in about 629-640 donors, DQA1 in about 500, DPA1 in approximately 610, and DPB1 in 400 to 490. In a later analysis, previously published TCR beta repertoires from 666 donors were re-analyzed and high-resolution HLA genotyping was added so that TCR occurrence patterns could be studied. The study aimed to test whether signatures of past pathogen exposure could be identified by cataloging public T cell receptors. About five DR-DQ haplotypes were treated as single units for association and clustering because of strong linkage in the cohort. The genetic ancestry cluster associated with self-reported Caucasian donors included 65% to 90% of the roughly 380 genotyped donors. Using immunosequencing, the study profiled T cell repertoires from fewer than 700 subjects and related those repertoires to cytomegalovirus serostatus. A later genetic analysis took genome-wide SNP genotypes for about 55% of the roughly 670 donors and used that subset as a discovery cohort. Every repertoire in the discovery cohort had been generated on one and the same sequencing platform. Class I and class II HLA loci were covered by the typing at four-digit resolution. Donor age, sex, ethnicity and CMV serostatus were compiled alongside the repertoire data.

From the cysteine up to the phenylalanine, the CDR3 has a length of 16 residues. Only the CDR3 portion is preserved as DNA: 48 bases, with reading frame beginning at the first base. Sequences LNHDA (CDR1) and SQIVND (CDR2) are obtained from the germline V gene (reference sequence). Relative to germline, V is missing 4 bases and J is missing 4 bases, with 6 bases of the junction outside any gene match. As for this clone: It has no known antigen specificity. Per-base quality was not reported, and no clone a single base away is much larger than it.

Overall study outcomes, separate from this receptor: Sequencing depth was assumed to be roughly uniform across donors in the presence/absence analyses, though that assumption may not hold. In an earlier analysis of over 550 of the donors, most TCR beta V segments were observed in productive rearrangements about 87% or about 30% of the time, broadly matching IMGT annotations. Specific HLA alleles were associated with around 18,000 TCR beta sequences at a false discovery rate of 0.05 in a later analysis. A cluster of highly shared sequence variants was judged likely to be a technical artifact of the sequencing pipeline. Linkage disequilibrium might explain the correlated functional status among segregating V segments, but an unknown experimental factor could not be excluded. An association between a missense DCLRE1C variant and V-gene and J-gene trimming of TCR beta chains was found in a later genetic analysis and replicated in an independent cohort. When HLA alleles, especially DR and DQ, strongly co-occurred, attributing TCR associations to individual alleles was difficult. Several of the top co-occurrence clusters appeared to be linked to parvovirus B19, influenza, CMV and Epstein-Barr virus, according to a later analysis. Across donors, most TCR sequences were observed very rarely, whereas some public TCRs were present in many individuals. A later genetic analysis reported fewer N-insertions in productive TCRs among donors in an Asian-associated ancestry cluster than the roughly 640-donor mean. In a later analysis, the rate of TCR association differed among HLA loci, with DRB1 alleles having the most associated TCRs and HLA-C alleles having the fewest. The study listed 150 to 200 TCR beta chains as associated with cytomegalovirus. In a later analysis, HLA-associated TCR beta chains showed more clonal expansion and lower generation probabilities than non-associated chains that were equally common. A further reported finding was that TCR beta sequences accurately predicted the HLA-A and HLA-B alleles for most subjects in the first cohort. This cohort had only TCR beta chains sequenced, and the lack of alpha or paired-chain data limited which features could be detected. Approximately 18 rarely observed V segments, including chromosome 9 orphons, were excluded from the earlier analysis of just under 600 of the donors because counts were too low. The 87-base-pair reads could not distinguish some IMGT-functional V segments, including TRBV6-2 and TRBV6-3, so those segments were excluded. For the cohort, immune exposure information was limited to CMV serostatus. A later analysis found that most CMV-associated TCR beta chains appeared HLA-restricted, with HLA associations seemingly driven largely by CMV exposure. The authors suggested that the approach could potentially be generalized to other disease states and immunological phenotypes. Cytomegalovirus status was reported to be diagnosed by the classifier with high specificity and sensitivity in both the original and validation cohorts. A few of the identified cytomegalovirus-associated TCR beta chains were confirmed in vitro to be specific for cytomegalovirus antigens. HLA typing was unavailable for some donors at each locus, so association tests used only the typed subset.

The cohort consisted of more than 650 healthy bone marrow donors. At the time of sampling, all cohort members were nominally healthy, though unrecorded immune exposures were likely present. CMV serostatus was recorded as positive for 289 and negative for about 55% of the roughly 670 cohort members, whereas no CMV serostatus was recorded for the donor in question. Each donor provided a peripheral blood sample, and peripheral blood mononuclear cells were used for TCR beta sequencing. The Qiagen DNeasy Blood Extraction Kit was used to extract genomic DNA from the blood cell samples. The receptor library was made with the immunoSEQ multiplex PCR assay. The multiplex PCR relied on a mix of 60 forward primers for TCR Vbeta segments and 13 reverse primers for TCR Jbeta segments. Amplification of the CDR3 region of rearranged TCR beta genes was performed with a multiplex PCR assay on genomic DNA. Amplified TCR beta libraries were sequenced as 87-base-pair reads on the Illumina HiSeq System. As for the original processing: A later analysis tallied 75 million to 95 million unique TCR beta chains across the 666 repertoires, and around 9.9 million of those chains were shared by two or more donors. Raw reads were error-corrected and collapsed into unique sequences with a nearest-neighbor algorithm that merged closely related sequences to remove PCR and sequencing errors. Alignment of CDR3 sequences to IMGT reference sequences was used to assign V, D and J gene segments. For a sequence to be retained, a match of at least six nucleotides to both a V gene segment and a J gene segment was required. Rearrangements were classified as productive when the CDR3 lacked stop codons and remained in frame with V and J, and all other rearrangements were classified as non-productive. CDR3 was defined according to IMGT convention as the region running from the second conserved V-encoded cysteine to the conserved J-encoded phenylalanine. The earlier analysis of about 500 of the donors excluded sequences that lacked an unambiguous match to a single V gene segment. An earlier analysis of several hundred of the donors called V segments functional above 56.7% productive rearrangements and segregating when the between-donor standard deviation exceeded 5%. To diagnose cytomegalovirus status from the catalog of TCR beta chain sequences, a statistical classification framework was built. V and J gene assignment, in a later analysis, came from comparing TCR nucleotide sequences with IMGT/GENE-DB human TR gene sequences. The TCRdist pipeline was used in a later analysis to assign CDR3 sequences and most-parsimonious VDJ recombination scenarios. A later analysis defined each TCR beta chain by its CDR3 amino acid sequence plus V-gene family, and excluded reads lacking a unique V-gene family. As a way to deal with suspected cross-contamination and a sequencing artifact, a later analysis dropped nearly 600 nucleotide sequences that were highly shared and had low generation probability. In a later analysis, a clonal expansion index for each public chain was calculated from normalized within-repertoire ranks of inferred template counts. In a later analysis, generation probabilities were computed using a VDJ recombination model fitted to out-of-frame rearrangements, and the results were checked against IGoR. In a later analysis, hypergeometric tests were used to score TCR-TCR, TCR-HLA and TCR-CMV co-occurrence, with a repertoire-size bias correction applied to TCR pairs. To estimate false discovery rates, a later analysis permuted the HLA or CMV assignments 20 times. A later analysis grouped co-occurring TCRs with DBSCAN, adding TCRdist sequence similarity when clustering within HLA-allele-positive subsets. Repertoires with fewer than 30,000 or more than 120,000 public chains were left out of co-occurrence clustering, as were five repertoires with anomalous nucleotide sharing. The table comes from immuneACCESS by way of TCRdb, which keeps in-frame sequences with V and J called. Part of the clones is missing from these tables; in studies checked, under half for an unresolved V gene and the rest for unknown reasons. V and J calls and clone size are as listed in that table; D and trimming were resolved from the DNA. The sample has approximately 160,000 clones on record, 80% of them singletons. The ten largest clones represent more than 1.5% of the sample.

Specimen: PBMCs. The receptor comes from a human donor in good health. Recombination linked TRBV19 to TRBJ2-1; the central 11 bases match TRBD2. For the CDR3, the sequence is CASSSSGGASYNEQFF. Here is the DNA: TGTGCCAGTAGTAGTAGCGGGGGGGCCTCTTACAATGAGCAGTTCTTC.